Detailed here is one T cell receptor (beta chain). The data were taken from a study of blood T cell repertoires in COVID-19. Overall study context: The origin of the acute and convalescent COVID-19 samples was the United States, Italy and Spain.

Someone with COVID-19 had been met by exposed participants within 2 weeks before study entry. The table came from immunoSEQ multiplex PCR; TCRdb's copy has only in-frame clones and leaves some out. The profile covers some 270,000 clones, with over 75% appearing a single time and around 3.1% taken by the ten largest. Unmatched junction bases numbered 3, after V lost 3 bases and J lost 3 bases. Germline values: CDR1 SGHTA, CDR2 FQGNSA. The CDR3 has 14 amino acids. The genes are TRBV7-2 and TRBJ2-3, with 7 bases matching TRBD2. This TCR came from a middle-aged woman who had been exposed to COVID-19. Sequencing was done on a sample of PBMCs or T cells enriched from blood (not recorded which). The CDR3 DNA reads as TGTGCCAGCAGCTTTCCGGGGGGTACAGATACGCAGTATTTT. Its translation is CASSFPGGTDTQYF. Combining the CDR3 with reference TRBV7-2 and TRBJ2-3 gives the whole variable domain GAGVSQSPSNKVTEKGKDVELRCDPISGHTALYWYRQSLGQGLEFLIYFQGNSAPDKSGLPSDRFSAERTGGSVSTLTIQRTQQEDSAVYLCASSFPGGTDTQYFGPGTRLTVL.